This TCR beta chain was recorded in a study of OX40 agonist ivuxolimab in advanced cancers. Regarding the complete study: Ivuxolimab, which targeted the costimulatory receptor OX40 (CD134), was an agonistic, fully human IgG2 monoclonal antibody. Intravenous ivuxolimab was administered to patients every 2 weeks at six dose levels: 0.01, 0.1, 0.3, 1.5, 3 and 10 mg/kg. The paper covers the monotherapy dose-escalation part of the phase I ivuxolimab trial, which included N = 52 patients. Peripheral TCRbeta sequencing was intended to test whether TCR sequence diversity was altered and clonal T-cell expansion was caused by ivuxolimab. Of the roughly 50 dose-escalation patients, hepatocellular carcinoma was present in about 20, melanoma in approximately 15, renal cell carcinoma in 9 and head and neck cancer in 9. Patients were allowed to have had prior anti-PD-1, anti-PD-L1 or anti-CTLA-4 therapy, and roughly 40% of the dose-escalation patients had previously received checkpoint inhibitors. Partial responses were achieved by three dose-escalation patients, of whom one had hepatocellular carcinoma and two had cutaneous melanoma. In the dose-escalation cohort, around four fifths of patients were male, and the mean age was around 60 years, with a range of roughly 23 to 85. Paper-wide results and their limitations: In the 0.1-3.0 mg/kg groups, partial responders had among the lowest normalized peripheral clonal expansion, particularly in CD8+ T cells. Low levels of normalized T-cell clonal expansion were also shown by some nonresponding patients. After ivuxolimab, more expanded clones were found on average in CD8+ T cells than in CD4+ T cells. At doses of 0.1 to 3.0 mg/kg, clonal expansion of both CD4+ and CD8+ blood T cells was observed from baseline to week 6. The antigen specificity of the clonally expanded peripheral T cells was not determined.

Trimming removed 0 bases from V and 4 bases from J; the gene matches leave 6 bases unexplained. Sequences MGHRA (CDR1) and YSYEKL (CDR2) are obtained from the germline V gene. There are 17 amino acids in the CDR3, from cysteine to phenylalanine inclusive. Left in the record is the CDR3 DNA by itself, 51 bases read in frame from the first base. With regard to this clone: Its antigen is still unknown. Per-base qualities were not stored, and no clone one base away is much larger.

Patients with autoimmune disease history or receiving systemic immunosuppression were excluded from the trial. Peripheral blood for TCR sequencing was collected from all dose cohorts at baseline, on cycle 4 day 1, and on cycle 7 day 1. The samples were drawn from a first-in-human, open-label, multicenter phase I dose-escalation trial of ivuxolimab. Adults with locally advanced or metastatic melanoma, renal cell carcinoma, hepatocellular carcinoma or head and neck squamous cell carcinoma were enrolled in the trial. Before TCR sequencing, CD4+ T cells and CD8+ T cells were sorted from peripheral blood as separate populations. For sequencing of the TCRbeta CDR3 region, genomic DNA was extracted from the sorted cells. TCRbeta CDR3 regions were sequenced using the immunoSEQ Assay. In TCRdb, the immuneACCESS table is reduced to in-frame sequences with V and J assigned. These tables do not hold every clone; where another copy was compared, an unresolved V gene accounts for under half, and the others remain unexplained. For this sample there are around 100,000 clones; about 91% appear just once. The biggest ten clones account for roughly 0.33% of the sample.

This receptor chain uses TRBV4-1 and TRBJ2-2, and TRBD1 matches 9 of the central bases. Sample: CD4+ or CD8+ T cells sorted from blood, taken in a trial of the OX40 agonist ivuxolimab. The receptor comes from an adult with an advanced solid tumor such as melanoma, head and neck, liver or kidney cancer. The CDR3 protein: CASSQEGTGSGTGELFF. The sequenced DNA: TGCGCCAGCAGCCAAGAAGGGACAGGGAGCGGCACCGGGGAGCTGTTTTTT.